The subject of this entry is one TCR beta chain. This entry comes from a study of OX40 agonist ivuxolimab in advanced cancers. Study background: The group had a mean age of around 60 years, ranged from about 23 to 85, and was 82.7% male. Partial responses were achieved by three patients: one hepatocellular carcinoma, two cutaneous melanoma.

CDR1 and CDR2 (germline): MNHEY, SVGAGI. The CDR3 loop spans 15 amino acids. The V end was cut by 0 bases, the J end by 2 bases, with 11 bases between. Sequenced by immunoSEQ multiplex PCR; TCRdb stores in-frame clones only, minus some. This table has tens of thousands of clones, over 70% appearing once. The sequence was obtained from an adult with an advanced solid tumor such as melanoma, head and neck, liver or kidney cancer. The rearrangement joins TRBV6-5 to TRBJ2-7, with D tentatively TRBD1 or TRBD2 (6 bases each). The sequences come from CD4+ or CD8+ T cells sorted from blood, collected in a trial of the OX40 agonist ivuxolimab. The DNA of the CDR3 is TGTGCCAGCAGTTACTCGATGGGGGGCACCTACGAGCAGTACTTC. The encoded protein is CASSYSMGGTYEQYF.